This paragraph covers one T cell receptor (beta chain) sequence. The antigen remains unidentified. Unique molecular identifiers were built into the TCRbeta library. TCRdb re-derived calls from the PCR reads in MiXCR, one entry per CDR3 protein. The sample records about 590,000 distinct CDR3 sequences, over 10% being singletons. This sample is part of a study of T-cell reconstitution after alpha-beta-depleted transplantation in children. Study-wide findings and caveats: Alpha-beta T cells present about two months after transplant were reported to originate from several hundred expanded graft clones. The high TCRbeta diversity at day 60 in some patients came from surviving recipient T cells and thymic progenitors. When one year had passed after transplant, most T-cell counts and diversity came from newly produced T cells.

With V trimmed by 1 base and J by 0 bases, 4 bases remained unmatched. CDR3 length: 16 amino acids. Germline V gene data show CDR1 as SGHVS and CDR2 as FNYEAQ. This specimen consisted of PBMCs, mostly from graft donor cells, obtained 360 days after TCRalphabeta/CD19-depleted stem cell transplant. The TCR comes from a male patient between 5 and 17 years old who had a stem cell transplant for acute myeloid leukemia, so the T cells may come from the graft donor. The rearrangement joins TRBV7-6 to TRBJ1-1; 8 positions match TRBD1. The CDR3 region is CASSLGSTGVNTEAFF. CDR3 DNA sequence: TGTGCCAGCAGCTTAGGATCGACAGGGGTGAACACTGAAGCTTTCTTT. The whole variable domain, filled in from reference TRBV7-6 and TRBJ1-1, reads GAGVSQSPRYKVTKRGQDVALRCDPISGHVSLYWYRQALGQGPEFLTYFNYEAQQDKSGLPNDRFSAERPEGSISTLTIQRTEQRDSAMYRCASSLGSTGVNTEAFFGQGTRLTVV.